Each of the 32 T cell receptor beta chains below was sequenced from the same sample in a study of T cell responses to AZD1222 COVID-19 vaccine. The assay was immunoSEQ multiplex PCR, and TCRdb's table has in-frame clones only and misses some. In the table there are around 100,000 clones, around 90% of which are singletons. The specimen was peripheral blood, collected on day 0 of AZD1222 vaccination. Receptor source: an adult in good health.

The chain has TRBV10-3 and TRBJ1-6; D might be TRBD1 (5 bases). Per the germline V gene, CDR1 is ENHRY and CDR2 is SYGVKD. Trimming shortened V by 0 bases and J by 8 bases, and 11 bases separated the two germline ends. The CDR3 is made up of 15 amino acids. CDR3 DNA: TGTGCCATCAGTGAGTCTCCCCAGGGCCATTCACCCCTCCACTTT. This translates into CAISESPQGHSPLHF.

The chain employs TRBV7-2 and TRBJ2-7; 7 positions match TRBD1. The CDR3 sequence is 15 residues long. Germline lookup yields CDR1 SGHTA and CDR2 FQGNSA. Trimming removed 4 bases from V and 2 bases from J; junction bases left unmatched: 8. The CDR3 protein is CASSSPGQMPYEQYF. DNA for the CDR3: TGTGCCAGCAGCTCCCCGGGACAGATGCCCTACGAGCAGTACTTC.

The J gene is TRBJ2-3, the V gene TRBV18; D assignment may be TRBD1 or TRBD2 (5 bases each). V shed 1 base and J shed 0 bases, with 11 bases lying between them. Per germline, CDR1 KGHSH and CDR2 LQKENI. The CDR3 contains 16 residues. The CDR3 loop reads CASSPRRDPSTDTQYF. CDR3 nucleotide sequence: TGTGCCAGCTCACCACGCCGGGACCCTAGCACAGATACGCAGTATTTT.

The V gene is TRBV5-1, the J gene TRBJ1-2, with TRBD1 matching over 8 bases. This CDR3 has 16 amino acids. V trimming: 0 bases; J trimming: 6 bases; junction bases outside the gene matches: 10. Germline-derived CDR1 and CDR2 are SGHRS and YFSETQ. The CDR3 DNA reads TGCGCCAGCAGCTTGGTTGGTGACAGGGGAGGTGATGGCTACACCTTC. It yields the protein CASSLVGDRGGDGYTF. Full variable domain (rest looked up from reference TRBV5-1 and TRBJ1-2): KAGVTQTPRYLIKTRGQQVTLSCSPISGHRSVSWYQQTPGQGLQFLFEYFSETQRNKGNFPGRFSGRQFSNSRSEMNVSTLELGDSALYLCASSLVGDRGGDGYTFGSGTRLTVV.

The chain has TRBV7-9 and TRBJ2-2, with D possibly called TRBD1 or TRBD2 (5 bases each). The germline gives CDR1 SEHNR, CDR2 FQNEAQ (reference sequence). V was shortened by 1 base and J by 5 bases, with 17 bases between the two germline ends. The CDR3 totals 17 residues. In nucleotides, the CDR3 is TGTGCCAGCAGCTTAGTGGGGGACCCTCGGAGGACCGGGGAGCTGTTTTTT. Protein sequence: CASSLVGDPRRTGELFF.

The chain carries TRBV6-2 or TRBV6-3 and TRBJ2-2; 9 bases map to TRBD2. Trimming removed 0 bases from V and 3 bases from J; junction bases left unmatched: 5. Germline CDR1 is MNHEY and CDR2 is SVGEGT. This CDR3 is 17 amino acids long. CDR3: CASSYSRGRADTGELFF. The CDR3 region has the DNA TGTGCCAGCAGTTACTCGCGCGGGAGGGCCGACACCGGGGAGCTGTTTTTT.

V is TRBV2 and J is TRBJ1-6; 7 nucleotides line up with TRBD1. The length of the CDR3 is 12 residues. CDR1 is SNHLY, CDR2 FYNNEI, per germline. V gave up 6 bases and J gave up 7 bases; unmatched junction bases: 0. The CDR3 DNA is TGTGCCAGCAGGACAGGGAATTCACCCCTCCACTTT. Translating gives CASRTGNSPLHF. The full variable domain, with the rest looked up from reference TRBV2 and TRBJ1-6, is EPEVTQTPSHQVTQMGQEVILRCVPISNHLYFYWYRQILGQKVEFLVSFYNNEISEKSEIFDDQFSVERPDGSNFTLKIRSTKLEDSAMYFCASRTGNSPLHFGNGTRLTVT.

The J gene is TRBJ1-2, the V gene TRBV5-6; D gene unclear. The germline gives CDR1 SGHDT, CDR2 YYEEEE. The CDR3 is 13 amino acids. The germline V and J ends were trimmed by 4 bases and 6 bases, with 13 bases remaining between them. CDR3 amino acids: CASSRAPGDGYTF. The CDR3 DNA sequence: TGTGCCAGCAGCCGGGCCCCGGGCGATGGCTACACCTTC.

This chain connects TRBV13 to TRBJ2-1, with 11 positions matching TRBD2. CDR1 is PRHDT and CDR2 is FYEKMQ in the germline V gene (reference sequence). Germline trimming cut 4 bases from V and 4 bases from J; bases unmatched to any gene: 3. The length of the CDR3 is 15 residues. CDR3 sequence reads: CASSYLAGGYNEQFF. The CDR3 DNA is TGTGCCAGCAGCTACTTAGCGGGGGGGTACAATGAGCAGTTCTTC. Full variable domain (missing parts from reference TRBV13 and TRBJ2-1): AAGVIQSPRHLIKEKRETATLKCYPIPRHDTVYWYQQGPGQDPQFLISFYEKMQSDKGSIPDRFSAQQFSDYHSELNMSSLELGDSALYFCASSYLAGGYNEQFFGPGTRLTVL.

The chain links TRBV6-5 to TRBJ2-2, with D unclear. The V and J ends lost 6 bases and 4 bases respectively, with 9 bases between them. Germline CDR1 reads MNHEY; CDR2 reads SVGAGI. The CDR3 covers 13 residues. CDR3 DNA: TGTGCCAGCAGGCTTGATGGCACCGGGGAGCTGTTTTTT. This gives the protein CASRLDGTGELFF.

This clone has just one count. This chain connects TRBV11-2 to TRBJ2-3; TRBD2 matches at 8 bases. There are 17 residues in the CDR3. The ends lost 1 base at V and 2 bases at J; junction bases unmatched: 8. Looked up from germline, CDR1 is SGHAT and CDR2 is FQNNGV. DNA of the CDR3: TGTGCCAGCAGCTTAGGATTAGCGGGGCCTATCACAGATACGCAGTATTTT. It is translated as CASSLGLAGPITDTQYF.

The table lists this clone with a few counts. The chain links TRBV15 to TRBJ1-5, with TRBD1 matching 7 bases. CDR1 and CDR2 from the germline V gene are LNHNV and YYDKDF (reference sequence). V trimming: 0 bases; J trimming: 4 bases; junction bases outside the gene matches: 6. The CDR3 extends over 16 amino acids. The CDR3 protein is CATSRDWRGQNQPQHF. In DNA, the CDR3 is TGTGCCACCAGCAGAGATTGGAGGGGACAGAATCAGCCCCAGCATTTT. The complete variable domain, with remaining parts taken from reference TRBV15 and TRBJ1-5, reads DAMVIQNPRYQVTQFGKPVTLSCSQTLNHNVMYWYQQKSSQAPKLLFHYYDKDFNNEADTPDNFQSRRPNTSFCFLDIRSPGLGDTAMYLCATSRDWRGQNQPQHFGDGTRLSIL.

This rearrangement joins TRBV28 to TRBJ1-1, with unresolved D. V lost 2 bases and J lost 4, with 8 bases in between. CDR1 and CDR2 (germline): MDHEN, SYDVKM. The CDR3 length is 13 residues. The CDR3 loop is CASSLRIGTEAFF. In DNA, the CDR3 is TGTGCCAGCAGTTTACGAATCGGCACTGAAGCTTTCTTT.

The sample holds one count of this clone. The chain recombines TRBV7-2 with TRBJ2-6; D might be TRBD2 (6 bases). The CDR3 covers 19 residues. Germline loops: CDR1 SGHTA, CDR2 FQGNSA. Trimming stripped 1 base from V and 0 bases from J, with 16 bases between. Here the CDR3 reads CASSLGSAGWGSGANVLTF. The CDR3 nucleotides are TGTGCCAGCAGCTTAGGTTCGGCGGGATGGGGCTCTGGGGCCAACGTCCTGACTTTC.

The gene calls are TRBV19 and TRBJ1-5; no definite D call. Germline loops: CDR1 LNHDA, CDR2 SQIVND (reference sequence). Trimming removed 4 bases at V and 1 base at J, with 8 bases between. The CDR3 runs to 14 residues. CDR3 DNA sequence: TGTGCCAGTAGTAACGGTCGGAGCAATCAGCCCCAGCATTTT. Translating gives CASSNGRSNQPQHF.

The chain carries TRBV19 and TRBJ2-5; D remains ambiguous. The CDR3 loop spans 13 amino acids. Germline CDR1 reads LNHDA; CDR2 reads SQIVND (reference sequence). V shed 1 base and J shed 3 bases, with 6 bases lying between them. The CDR3 spells CASSIAGEETQYF. In nucleotides, the CDR3 is TGTGCCAGTAGTATAGCTGGGGAAGAGACCCAGTACTTC.

The sample holds one count of this clone. This chain uses TRBV7-8 with TRBJ2-5, with a tentative D call TRBD1 (5 bases). The V gene's germline CDR1 is SGHVS and CDR2 FQNEAQ. Trimming stripped 5 bases from V and 2 bases from J, with 9 bases between. The CDR3 is made up of 13 amino acids. CDR3 residues: CASSLRTQETQYF. CDR3 bases: TGTGCCAGCAGCCTCAGGACACAAGAGACCCAGTACTTC.

This chain uses TRBV10-3 with TRBJ2-5; D possibly corresponds to TRBD1 (5 bases). Trimming shortened V by 2 bases and J by 1 base, and 17 bases separated the two germline ends. The CDR3 contains 17 residues. The germline gives CDR1 ENHRY, CDR2 SYGVKD. CDR3 in amino acids: CAISEDRSREFQETQYF. In DNA, the CDR3 is TGTGCCATCAGTGAGGACAGATCCAGGGAATTCCAAGAGACCCAGTACTTC.

The genes are TRBV11-3 and TRBJ1-2; D gene unclear. The V and J ends lost 3 bases and 14 bases respectively, with 19 bases between them. CDR1 and CDR2 (germline): SGHNT, YENEEA. This CDR3 contains 13 residues. CDR3 nucleotides: TGTGCCAGCAGCTTCCTAAGCGGCAGATCGGAGACCTTC. It specifies CASSFLSGRSETF.

V and J are TRBV7-3 and TRBJ1-6, with no clear D. V dropped 5 bases and J dropped 8 bases, with 16 bases sitting between them. Germline CDR1 reads SGHTA; CDR2 reads FQGTGA. This CDR3 contains 15 residues. The DNA of the CDR3 is TGTGCCAGCAGCCCTCTCGGAGGAAGGGATTCACCCCTCCACTTT. Its protein product is CASSPLGGRDSPLHF.

This chain connects TRBV4-2 to TRBJ1-2; possible D gene TRBD1, 6 bases. Trimming left V 0 bases short and J 0 bases short, with 14 bases between. Germline V CDR1 and CDR2: LGHNA, YNFKEQ. The CDR3 covers 17 residues. CDR3: CASSQDLLAGANYGYTF. In nucleotides, the CDR3 is TGTGCCAGCAGCCAAGATCTTTTGGCAGGGGCTAACTATGGCTACACCTTC.

The chain has TRBV2 and TRBJ2-6; unclear D gene. This CDR3 comprises 13 residues. Germline lookup yields CDR1 SNHLY and CDR2 FYNNEI. CDR3 nucleotides: TGTGGCGGCCGTGGCTCTGGGGCCAACGTCCTGACTTTC. Its protein is CGGRGSGANVLTF.

The V gene is TRBV1, the J gene TRBJ2-1; TRBD2, the table's D call, lacks a check against the DNA. TRBV1 is a recognized pseudogene. There are 19 residues in the CDR3. CDR3: CTSSQDLRVAGSSYNEQFF. DNA of the CDR3: TGCACCAGCAGCCAAGATTTGAGGGTAGCGGGAAGCTCCTACAATGAGCAGTTCTTC.

The V and J genes are TRBV29-1 and TRBJ2-3, with D possibly TRBD2 on 5 matching bases. This CDR3 contains 15 residues. CDR1 and CDR2 (germline): SQVTM, ANQGSEA. Between the trimmed V and J ends, which lost 2 bases and 2 bases, there was a span of 14 bases. In nucleotides, the CDR3 is TGCAGCGTTGAATTGCTCGGGGTAGACACAGATACGCAGTATTTT. Amino acids: CSVELLGVDTDTQYF.

The chain recombines TRBV10-3 with TRBJ1-2; maybe TRBD1 (5 bases). This CDR3 has 16 amino acids. In germline, CDR1 is ENHRY, CDR2 SYGVKD. Trimming cost V 0 bases and J 1 base, with 12 bases left between them. This chain's CDR3 is CAISESTAGNNYGYTF. The CDR3 region has the DNA TGTGCCATCAGTGAGTCGACAGCAGGGAATAACTATGGCTACACCTTC.

This clone turned up a few times. The chain joins TRBV6-2 or TRBV6-3 to TRBJ1-5; D possibly corresponds to TRBD1 (5 bases). Looked up from germline, CDR1 is MNHEY and CDR2 is SVGEGT. V was shortened by 5 bases and J by 1 base, with 12 bases between the two germline ends. This CDR3 is 15 amino acids long. CDR3 DNA sequence: TGTGCCAGCAGTACGACAGTAGCCAGCAATCAGCCCCAGCATTTT. This gives the protein CASSTTVASNQPQHF.

The V and J genes are TRBV6-6 and TRBJ2-7; D might be TRBD2 (5 bases). The length of the CDR3 is 13 residues. V shed 5 bases and J shed 1 base, with 9 bases lying between them. CDR1 and CDR2 (germline): MNHNY, SVGAGI (reference sequence). The CDR3 sequence: CASSVSVSYEQYF. The CDR3 bases are TGTGCCAGCAGTGTTAGCGTTTCCTACGAGCAGTACTTC.

The chain couples TRBV7-3 to TRBJ2-3; 14 bases fit TRBD2. This CDR3 is built from 15 residues. The germline V gene has CDR1 SGHTA and CDR2 FQGTGA. Unmatched junction bases numbered 7, after V lost 5 bases and J lost 9 bases. CDR3 in amino acids: CASSPGTSGGGTQYF. In nucleotides, the CDR3 is TGTGCCAGCAGCCCCGGGACTAGCGGGGGCGGCACGCAGTATTTT.

For this clone: Other DNA sequences from this sample encode an identical CDR3 as well. The chain recombines TRBV5-6 with TRBJ2-7; 7 bases fit TRBD1. This CDR3 is built from 12 residues. With V trimmed by 5 bases and J by 7 bases, 6 bases remained unmatched. Germline V gene lookup returns CDR1 SGHDT and CDR2 YYEEEE. The CDR3, as DNA: TGTGCCAGCAGGTTAACAGGGGATGAGCAGTACTTC. As protein: CASRLTGDEQYF.

The V call is TRBV28, the J call TRBJ1-4; weak D call: TRBD1 (6 bases). Germline V lookup: CDR1 MDHEN, CDR2 SYDVKM. V lost 4 bases and J lost 10, with 19 bases in between. CDR3 length: 15 amino acids. The CDR3 DNA reads as TGTGCCAGCAGTTCCTTGAATAACCAACAGGGAAAACTGTTTTTT. Protein: CASSSLNNQQGKLFF.

The chain recombines TRBV7-3 with TRBJ2-1; D unresolved. Looked up from germline, CDR1 is SGHTA and CDR2 is FQGTGA. The CDR3 covers 12 residues. V shed 1 base and J shed 10 bases, with 8 bases lying between them. The CDR3, as DNA: TGTGCCAGCAGCTTAATAGGAGCGGAGCAGTTCTTC. It specifies CASSLIGAEQFF.

The chain uses TRBV2 and TRBJ2-5, with D maybe TRBD2 (6 bases). Germline V gene sequence: CDR1 SNHLY, CDR2 FYNNEI. The CDR3 runs 17 residues. V dropped 5 bases and J dropped 5 bases, with 24 bases sitting between them. The CDR3 nucleotides are TGTGCCAGCAGTCAATCCCAACGTGGTCGGAGGGGCGAGACCCAGTACTTC. It translates to CASSQSQRGRRGETQYF.